This T cell receptor beta chain was found in a study of early T cells in non-severe SARS-CoV-2 infection. In its sample, this clonotype is medium-sized. TCRdb re-analysed the 5' RACE reads in MiXCR, keeping a single row per CDR3 protein. The profile shows thousands of distinct CDR3 sequences, under 5.5% of them singletons. Germline V lookup: CDR1 SGHTA, CDR2 FQGNSA. This CDR3 is 15 amino acids long. Deletions cut 1 base from V and 8 bases from J, with 15 bases between. The V and J genes are TRBV7-2 and TRBJ2-1; a possible D gene is TRBD2 (6 bases). The source of this sequence is an adult who was a healthcare worker with PCR-confirmed SARS-CoV-2 infection or an uninfected control (not recorded which). What was sequenced was whole blood. For the CDR3, the DNA is TGTGCCAGCAGCTTAGGTGCGGGATCCGGCCATGAGCAGTTCTTC. Protein: CASSLGAGSGHEQFF.